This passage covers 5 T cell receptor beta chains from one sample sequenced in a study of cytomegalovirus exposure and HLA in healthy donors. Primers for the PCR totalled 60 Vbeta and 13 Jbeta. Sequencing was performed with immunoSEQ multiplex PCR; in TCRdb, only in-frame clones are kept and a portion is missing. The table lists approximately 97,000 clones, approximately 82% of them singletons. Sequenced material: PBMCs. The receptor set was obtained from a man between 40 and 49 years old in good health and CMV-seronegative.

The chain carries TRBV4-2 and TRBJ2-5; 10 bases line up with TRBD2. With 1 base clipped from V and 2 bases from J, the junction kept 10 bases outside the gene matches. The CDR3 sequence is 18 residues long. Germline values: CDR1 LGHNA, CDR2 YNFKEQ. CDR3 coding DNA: TGTGCCAGCAGCCAAGGCGAGGCAAGCGGGGGGGAACAAGAGACCCAGTACTTC. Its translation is CASSQGEASGGEQETQYF.

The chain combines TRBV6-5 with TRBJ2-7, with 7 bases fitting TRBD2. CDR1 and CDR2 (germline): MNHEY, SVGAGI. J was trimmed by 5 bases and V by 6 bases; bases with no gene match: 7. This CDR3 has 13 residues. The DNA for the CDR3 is TGTGCCAGCAGACGGGGGGTATCCCACGAGCAGTACTTC. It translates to CASRRGVSHEQYF.

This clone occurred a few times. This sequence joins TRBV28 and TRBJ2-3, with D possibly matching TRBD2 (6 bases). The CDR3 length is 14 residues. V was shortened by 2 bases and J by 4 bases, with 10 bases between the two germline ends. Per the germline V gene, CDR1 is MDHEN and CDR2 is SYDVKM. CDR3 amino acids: CASSLGGNADTQYF. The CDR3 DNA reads TGTGCCAGCAGTTTAGGAGGGAATGCAGATACGCAGTATTTT.

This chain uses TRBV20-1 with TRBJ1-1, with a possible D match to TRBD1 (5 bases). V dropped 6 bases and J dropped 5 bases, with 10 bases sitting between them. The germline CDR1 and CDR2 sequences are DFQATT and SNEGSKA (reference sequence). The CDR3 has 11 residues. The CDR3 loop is CSAKGWTEAFF. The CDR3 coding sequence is TGCAGTGCCAAGGGGTGGACTGAAGCTTTCTTT.

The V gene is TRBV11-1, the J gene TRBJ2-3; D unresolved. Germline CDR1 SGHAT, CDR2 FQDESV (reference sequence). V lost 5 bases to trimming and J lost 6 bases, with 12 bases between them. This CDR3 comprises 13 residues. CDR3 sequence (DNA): TGTGCCAGCAGCACCCTATCTCTGGATACGCAGTATTTT. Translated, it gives CASSTLSLDTQYF.